Listed below are T cell receptor beta chains from one sample, sequenced in a study of T cell changes during pregnancy in multiple sclerosis. Method: immunoSEQ multiplex PCR; TCRdb's copy keeps in-frame clones and lacks some. The sample holds about 75,000 clones, nearly 95% seen once. Source: CD4+ T cells from peripheral blood mononuclear cells, taken after pregnancy. Source of these receptors: a female donor with multiple sclerosis, enrolled in a pregnancy study. Both conserved end residues are part of each CDR3. Each record gives: D gene, J gene, clone size, V gene, CDR3 DNA, CDR3 protein. The D gene is left open where the match is weak. The size of a clone is reported for some rows only, either as once, few or many, or as a class for expanded clones.

>.|TRBJ2-1|.|TRBV5-1
TGCGCCAGCAGCTCTCAGGGCAATGAGCAGTTCTTC
CASSSQGNEQFF
>.|TRBJ1-5|.|TRBV7-9
TGTGCCAGCAGCTTAGGGGTGGGGGGTCAGCCCCAGCATTTT
CASSLGVGGQPQHF
>TRBD2|TRBJ2-3|.|TRBV28
TGTGCCAGCAGTCCCCTAGCGGGAGGCACAGATACGCAGTATTTT
CASSPLAGGTDTQYF
>.|TRBJ1-2|.|TRBV2
TGTGCCAGCAGTGGGCGGGATGGCTACACCTTC
CASSGRDGYTF
>TRBD2|TRBJ2-1|.|TRBV9
TGTGCCAGCAGCGTAGAAGCGGGAGGATCCTACAATGAGCAGTTCTTC
CASSVEAGGSYNEQFF
>TRBD2|TRBJ2-1|.|TRBV6-5
TGTGCCAGCAGTTACTCTCCAGCGGGAGGGGGGAATGAGCAGTTCTTC
CASSYSPAGGGNEQFF
>TRBD1|TRBJ2-1|.|TRBV5-1
TGCGCCAGCAGCAAGGGACAGGTTCAAGATGAGCAGTTCTTC
CASSKGQVQDEQFF
>TRBD1|TRBJ1-5|.|TRBV5-6
TGTGCCAGCAGCTACCGGGACAGGCCTCGTCAGCCCCAGCATTTT
CASSYRDRPRQPQHF
>TRBD1|TRBJ1-2|once|TRBV7-2
TGTGCCAGCAGCTTGGATAACAGGGGTCAGGATGGCTACACCTTC
CASSLDNRGQDGYTF
>TRBD1|TRBJ2-3|.|TRBV7-2
TGTGCCAGCAGTTCATACAGGGGCCCAGGGATGGGTACGCAGTATTTT
CASSSYRGPGMGTQYF
>TRBD1|TRBJ1-2|.|TRBV18
TGTGCCAGCTCACCATCGGCAGGGGGTGACTATGGCTACACCTTC
CASSPSAGGDYGYTF
>TRBD1|TRBJ1-2|.|TRBV5-6
TGTGCCAGCAAGGGGACAGGGCGGGACTATGGCTACACCTTC
CASKGTGRDYGYTF
>TRBD2|TRBJ2-1|.|TRBV7-8
TGTGCCAGCAGCTTTCCCCGGACTAGTCGGACTAGTGAGCAGTTCTTC
CASSFPRTSRTSEQFF
>.|TRBJ1-5|.|TRBV6-6
TGTGCCAGCAGACCGCAGGGTCAGCCCCAGCATTTT
CASRPQGQPQHF
>TRBD2|TRBJ2-5|once|TRBV19
TGTGCCAGTGGGCCTAGCGGGCCACAAGAGACCCAGTACTTC
CASGPSGPQETQYF
>TRBD1|TRBJ1-2|.|TRBV4-1
TGCGCCAGCAGCCACCTGGACAGGGCGGACTATGGCTACACCTTC
CASSHLDRADYGYTF
>TRBD2|TRBJ2-7|.|TRBV5-1
TGCGCCAGCAGCCGTCTAGCGGGAGGGCCCTACGAGCAGTACTTC
CASSRLAGGPYEQYF
>TRBD2|TRBJ2-1|.|TRBV28
TGTGCCAGTGTTGCGGGAGGGGAAAATGAGCAGTTCTTC
CASVAGGENEQFF
>TRBD1|TRBJ1-2|.|TRBV7-6
TGTGCCAGCAGCAAGGGACAGGGGTGGGGCTACACCTTC
CASSKGQGWGYTF
>.|TRBJ2-3|.|TRBV7-2
TGTGCCAGCAGCTTAGGGGGGGGGACAACAGATACGCAGTATTTT
CASSLGGGTTDTQYF
>TRBD2|TRBJ2-7|.|TRBV28
TGTGCCAGCAGTTTCAGGACTAGCGGGAGGACCTTCTACGAGCAGTACTTC
CASSFRTSGRTFYEQYF
>TRBD2|TRBJ2-5|.|TRBV5-1
TGCGCCAGCAGTTACACCACGGGAGGCCTGACACAAGAGACCCAGTACTTC
CASSYTTGGLTQETQYF
>.|TRBJ2-5|.|TRBV6-6
TGTGCCAGCAGTCCCCGTGAGACCCAGTACTTC
CASSPRETQYF
>TRBD1|TRBJ2-7|.|TRBV19
TGTGCCAGTCGCTCAACCGGGACAGCCTCCTACGAGCAGTACTTC
CASRSTGTASYEQYF
>.|TRBJ2-2|.|TRBV5-4
TGTGCCAGCAGCTTTCCCGGGACTGGGTCCGGGGAGCTGTTTTTT
CASSFPGTGSGELFF
>.|TRBJ1-1|few|TRBV2
TGTGCCAGCAGTGGAACTCAGGGTTTTGGCGCTTTCTTT
CASSGTQGFGAFF